The 30 T cell receptor beta chains reported below all come from one sample, sequenced in a study of cytomegalovirus exposure and HLA in healthy donors. Use of 60 Vbeta and 13 Jbeta primers characterized the PCR. The assay was immunoSEQ multiplex PCR, and TCRdb's table has in-frame clones only and misses some. The repertoire includes 95,000 to 110,000 clones, about 80% of them detected once, and around 1.5% sits in the top ten. Sequences were obtained from PBMCs. The receptors here all came from a woman in her thirties or forties in good health and CMV-seronegative.

The chain carries TRBV18 and TRBJ1-2; possibly TRBD1 for D (6 bases). Germline V gives CDR1 KGHSH, CDR2 LQKENI. There are 17 residues in the CDR3. Trimming left V 6 bases short and J 5 bases short, with 25 bases between. The CDR3, as DNA: TGTGCCAGCTCGCCGGGGGGGCTGCGGCGGGGGCCTTATGGCTACACCTTC. Its protein is CASSPGGLRRGPYGYTF.

This clone showed up just once. The CDR3 here is CASSRSSGQPQHF. The CDR3, as DNA: TGTGCCAGCAGTCGGTCGTCGGGTCAGCCCCAGCATTTT. This chain links TRBV7-9 with TRBJ1-5, with D hard to call. V lost 6 bases, J lost 6 bases, and 12 bases lay in between. The length of the CDR3 is 13 residues. Per germline, CDR1 SEHNR and CDR2 FQNEAQ (reference sequence).

The V call is TRBV28, the J call TRBJ1-5, with D possibly matching TRBD1 (5 bases). Germline V gene lookup returns CDR1 MDHEN and CDR2 SYDVKM. V was cut by 3 bases and J by 4 bases, with 10 bases left in between. The CDR3 has 14 amino acids. CDR3 in amino acids: CASSLGGSNQPQHF. The CDR3 nucleotides read TGTGCCAGCAGTTTGGGGGGATCGAATCAGCCCCAGCATTTT.

This chain joins TRBV21-1 and TRBJ1-2. TRBV21-1 is assigned pseudogene status. The CDR3 covers 16 residues. The CDR3 DNA reads TGTGCCAGCAGCAAAGCTGGCGAGGGCCTAGAAGGTGGCTACACCTTC. Translated: CASSKAGEGLEGGYTF.

The CDR3 protein is CSVELDRGYEQYF. In DNA form, the CDR3 reads TGCAGCGTTGAACTGGACAGGGGCTACGAGCAGTACTTC. The V gene is TRBV29-1, the J gene TRBJ2-7; TRBD1 aligns across 9 bases. The germline CDR1 and CDR2 sequences are SQVTM and ANQGSEA. The ends lost 2 bases at V and 3 bases at J; junction bases unmatched: 2. This CDR3 comprises 13 residues.

This clone was detected only once. V gene TRBV7-2 combines with J gene TRBJ1-3; D not resolved. In germline, CDR1 is SGHTA, CDR2 FQGNSA. The CDR3 covers 14 residues. V lost 5 bases and J lost 4, with 12 bases in between. CDR3 loop: CASSPGPSGNTIYF. In DNA, the CDR3 is TGTGCCAGCAGCCCGGGTCCCAGCGGAAACACCATATATTTT.

CDR3 nucleotide sequence: TGTGCCAGCAGGCAACCAGGGTTAGTCTATGGCTACACCTTC. Translating it yields CASRQPGLVYGYTF. The rearrangement uses TRBV28 and TRBJ1-2, with TRBD1 as a possible D gene (5 bases). Between the trimmed V and J ends, which lost 6 bases and 4 bases, there was a span of 15 bases. The CDR3 loop spans 14 amino acids. Germline CDR1 MDHEN, CDR2 SYDVKM.

This chain links TRBV29-1 with TRBJ2-7; D unclear. V lost 3 bases, J lost 0 bases, and 9 bases lay in between. The length of the CDR3 is 13 residues. CDR1 SQVTM and CDR2 ANQGSEA come from the germline V gene. The CDR3 sequence: CSVESDSSYEQYF. CDR3 bases: TGCAGCGTTGAGTCTGACTCCTCCTACGAGCAGTACTTC.

The genes are TRBV7-9 and TRBJ2-7; TRBD1 might be the D (6 bases). V lost 0 bases to trimming and J lost 5 bases, with 14 bases between them. The CDR3 consists of 15 residues. CDR1 is SEHNR and CDR2 is FQNEAQ in the germline V gene (reference sequence). CDR3 bases: TGTGCCAGCAGCTTAGCGCCAAACAGGGTCCACGAGCAGTACTTC. It translates to CASSLAPNRVHEQYF.

This sequence joins TRBV18 and TRBJ2-7; no clear D gene. Germline V lookup: CDR1 KGHSH, CDR2 LQKENI. This CDR3 region has 13 residues. Between the trimmed V and J ends, which lost 3 bases and 0 bases, there was a span of 6 bases. CDR3 bases: TGTGCCAGCTCACCTCTCAGCTCCTACGAGCAGTACTTC. Translated, it gives CASSPLSSYEQYF.

V gene TRBV5-4 combines with J gene TRBJ2-1; 10 positions match TRBD1. Trimming removed 4 bases from V and 4 bases from J; junction bases left unmatched: 5. CDR3 size: 15 residues. Germline CDR1 and CDR2: SGHNT and YYREEE (reference sequence). This CDR3 reads CASSDRDRGYNEQFF. The CDR3 DNA follows: TGTGCCAGCAGCGACCGGGACAGGGGTTACAATGAGCAGTTCTTC.

The chain recombines TRBV7-9 with TRBJ1-1; D is ambiguous. Deletions cut 1 base from V and 1 base from J, with 10 bases between. CDR1 is SEHNR and CDR2 is FQNEAQ in the germline V gene (reference sequence). The CDR3 consists of 15 residues. Here the CDR3 reads CASSLGYSWNTEAFF. CDR3 DNA: TGTGCCAGCAGCTTAGGATACAGCTGGAACACTGAAGCTTTCTTT.

The gene calls are TRBV7-3 and TRBJ2-1; TRBD2 aligns across 11 bases. V trimming: 5 bases; J trimming: 5 bases; junction bases outside the gene matches: 11. Germline CDR1 reads SGHTA; CDR2 reads FQGTGA. CDR3 length: 17 amino acids. In nucleotides, the CDR3 is TGTGCCAGCAGCCTCAACCCGGGACTAGCGGACAACAATGAGCAGTTCTTC. Translated, it gives CASSLNPGLADNNEQFF.

The CDR3 region is CASSYAGTGCNQPQHF. The CDR3 nucleotides are TGTGCCAGCAGTTATGCCGGGACAGGCTGCAATCAGCCCCAGCATTTT. The chain couples TRBV6-4 to TRBJ1-5; 8 positions agree with TRBD1. The V gene's germline CDR1 is MRHNA and CDR2 SNTAGT. The CDR3 covers 16 residues. Unmatched junction bases numbered 8, after V lost 5 bases and J lost 2 bases.

This chain links TRBV5-1 with TRBJ2-1; the D gene is possibly TRBD1 (5 bases). This CDR3 region has 18 residues. Per the germline V gene, CDR1 is SGHRS and CDR2 is YFSETQ. The V gene lost 0 bases and the J gene lost 4 bases, with 20 bases spanning the gap. CDR3 in DNA: TGCGCCAGCAGCTTGGTTAGATCTGGGGCGAAGGGTTACAATGAGCAGTTCTTC. Amino acids: CASSLVRSGAKGYNEQFF.

In its sample, this clone was seen once. The rearrangement joins TRBV5-5 to TRBJ2-7, with 9 bases identical to TRBD1. The CDR3 totals 12 residues. Germline CDR1 is SGHKS and CDR2 is YYEKEE (reference sequence). Trimming removed 7 bases from V and 3 bases from J; junction bases left unmatched: 2. CDR3 nucleotide sequence: TGTGCCAGCGGGACAGGGTTCTACGAGCAGTACTTC. It is translated as CASGTGFYEQYF.

The genes are TRBV6-6 and TRBJ2-7; the D is unclear. V shed 10 bases and J shed 4 bases, with 17 bases lying between them. Germline CDR1 MNHNY, CDR2 SVGAGI (reference sequence). The CDR3 contains 13 residues. CDR3 loop: CATSTGSYYEQYF. The CDR3, as DNA: TGTGCCACCTCGACCGGGTCCTATTACGAGCAGTACTTC.

J is TRBJ1-4 and V is TRBV6-5, with TRBD1 matching over 9 bases. Germline CDR1 reads MNHEY; CDR2 reads SVGAGI. V dropped 6 bases and J dropped 6; count of bases not matched to a gene: 5. CDR3 length equals 14 residues. In nucleotides, the CDR3 is TGTGCCAGCAGCGACAGGGGGGGGGATGAAAAACTGTTTTTT. It translates to CASSDRGGDEKLFF.

A single count supports this clone. This chain links TRBV6-6 with TRBJ2-3; no clear D. Germline assignment: CDR1 MNHNY and CDR2 SVGAGI (reference sequence). Trimming took 3 bases from V and 0 from J, leaving 13 bases between them. The CDR3 has 16 amino acids. For the CDR3, the DNA is TGTGCCAGCAGTTATCTTGAGAAAACTAGCACAGATACGCAGTATTTT. Amino acids: CASSYLEKTSTDTQYF.

This sequence joins TRBV5-6 and TRBJ2-1; 10 bases are shared with TRBD2. Germline trimming cut 0 bases from V and 1 base from J; bases unmatched to any gene: 7. Germline assignment: CDR1 SGHDT and CDR2 YYEEEE. This CDR3 region has 18 residues. The CDR3 DNA is TGTGCCAGCAGCTTGGTGAGACTAGCGGGCCAATCCTACAATGAGCAGTTCTTC. Translation gives CASSLVRLAGQSYNEQFF.

V is TRBV10-3 and J is TRBJ2-1, with a possible D match to TRBD2 (5 bases). Between the trimmed V and J ends, which lost 5 bases and 5 bases, there was a span of 7 bases. Per the germline V gene, CDR1 is ENHRY and CDR2 is SYGVKD. This CDR3 has 12 amino acids. The CDR3 DNA sequence: TGTGCCATCAGTAATAGCGACAATGAGCAGTTCTTC. It specifies CAISNSDNEQFF.

The chain employs TRBV28 and TRBJ2-7, with a tentative D call TRBD2 (5 bases). Germline V gene data show CDR1 as MDHEN and CDR2 as SYDVKM. The length of the CDR3 is 14 residues. V was trimmed by 1 base and J by 4 bases, leaving 11 bases between them. The CDR3 DNA follows: TGTGCCAGCAGTTTATATGGGAGAGCGTACGAGCAGTACTTC. Protein: CASSLYGRAYEQYF.

The chain couples TRBV5-4 to TRBJ1-1; D is perhaps TRBD1 (5 bases). CDR1 is SGHNT and CDR2 is YYREEE in the germline V gene (reference sequence). This CDR3 has 15 amino acids. V was shortened by 1 base and J by 5 bases, with 15 bases between the two germline ends. The CDR3 is CASSLRGDLYTEAFF. The CDR3 DNA sequence: TGTGCCAGCAGCTTGCGGGGGGACCTTTATACTGAAGCTTTCTTT.

This rearrangement joins TRBV7-2 to TRBJ2-7, with 10 bases matching TRBD2. Per the germline V gene, CDR1 is SGHTA and CDR2 is FQGNSA. The CDR3 is 15 residues long. The J segment lost 6 bases and the V segment lost 3 bases, leaving 8 bases of the junction unmatched. CDR3 DNA: TGTGCCAGCAGCTTGGAGGGTGGGACTAGCGTCGAGCAGTACTTC. As protein: CASSLEGGTSVEQYF.

The rearrangement uses TRBV7-8 and TRBJ2-1; 8 nucleotides match TRBD2. The CDR3 consists of 14 residues. Germline assignment: CDR1 SGHVS and CDR2 FQNEAQ. The V gene end was trimmed by 6 bases and the J gene end by 6 bases; junction bases not matched to a gene: 7. The CDR3 DNA follows: TGTGCCAGCAGGAATAGCGGGACCGTCAATGAGCAGTTCTTC. It translates to CASRNSGTVNEQFF.

A single count supports this clone. V is TRBV6-6 and J is TRBJ2-3; D is unresolved. This CDR3 contains 15 residues. Germline-derived CDR1 and CDR2 are MNHNY and SVGAGI (reference sequence). V was shortened by 0 bases and J by 4 bases, with 11 bases between the two germline ends. The CDR3 nucleotides read TGTGCCAGCAGTTACTCCTCCGGAGTGGCAGATACGCAGTATTTT. Amino acid sequence: CASSYSSGVADTQYF.

The V call is TRBV27, the J call TRBJ2-1; D is possibly TRBD2 (5 bases). The CDR3 sequence is 13 residues long. Germline V gene data show CDR1 as MNHEY and CDR2 as SMNVEV (reference sequence). V was clipped by 6 bases and J by 8 bases, with 14 bases between them. CDR3 sequence: CASSQREGDEQFF. The CDR3, as DNA: TGTGCCAGCAGCCAAAGAGAGGGTGATGAGCAGTTCTTC.

This clone occurred once. V is TRBV5-1 and J is TRBJ1-1; D gene uncertain. V lost 4 bases, J lost 5 bases, and 18 bases lay in between. This CDR3 contains 15 residues. Germline V gene sequence: CDR1 SGHRS, CDR2 YFSETQ. The CDR3 reads CASSPIPGWRTEAFF. The DNA of the CDR3 is TGCGCCAGCAGCCCCATCCCAGGCTGGAGGACTGAAGCTTTCTTT.

This clone was observed a handful of times. The chain has TRBV18 and TRBJ2-7; 8 bases line up with TRBD2. The V segment lost 4 bases and the J segment 7 bases; nucleotides outside the gene matches: 6. Per germline, CDR1 KGHSH and CDR2 LQKENI. The CDR3 spans 13 residues. CDR3 sequence (DNA): TGTGCCAGCTCACGTAGCGGGAAGGAGGAGCAGTACTTC. Translation: CASSRSGKEEQYF.

In this sample, this clone turned up once. The chain recombines TRBV7-2 with TRBJ2-1; no clear D. This CDR3 has 16 amino acids. V was shortened by 4 bases and J by 0 bases, with 13 bases between the two germline ends. CDR1 and CDR2 (germline): SGHTA, FQGNSA. The CDR3 region is CASSSSIMSSYNEQFF. In DNA form, the CDR3 reads TGTGCCAGCAGCTCTTCCATTATGAGCTCCTACAATGAGCAGTTCTTC.